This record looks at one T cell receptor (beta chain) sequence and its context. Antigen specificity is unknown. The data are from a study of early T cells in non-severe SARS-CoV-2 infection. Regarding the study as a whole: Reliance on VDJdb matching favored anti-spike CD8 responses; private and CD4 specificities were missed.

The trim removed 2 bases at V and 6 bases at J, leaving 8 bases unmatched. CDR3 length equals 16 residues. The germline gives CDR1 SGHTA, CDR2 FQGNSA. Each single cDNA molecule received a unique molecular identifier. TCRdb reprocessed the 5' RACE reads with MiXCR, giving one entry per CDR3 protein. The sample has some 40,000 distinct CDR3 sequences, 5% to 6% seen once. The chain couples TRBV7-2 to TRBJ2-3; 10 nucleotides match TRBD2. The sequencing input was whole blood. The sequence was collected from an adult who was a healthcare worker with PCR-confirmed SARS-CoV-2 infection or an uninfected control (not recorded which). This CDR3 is CASSLFGLAGDDTQYF. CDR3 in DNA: TGTGCCAGCAGCTTATTTGGCCTAGCGGGAGACGATACGCAGTATTTT. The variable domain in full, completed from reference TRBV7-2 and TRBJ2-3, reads GAGVSQSPSNKVTEKGKDVELRCDPISGHTALYWYRQSLGQGLEFLIYFQGNSAPDKSGLPSDRFSAERTGGSVSTLTIQRTQQEDSAVYLCASSLFGLAGDDTQYFGPGTRLTVL.